This TCR beta chain was identified in a study of technical replicates of blood from a handful of donors. CDR1 is MNHNS, CDR2 SASEGT, per germline. The V and J ends lost 9 bases and 0 bases respectively, with 17 bases between them. CDR3 length equals 15 residues. Assay: immunoSEQ multiplex PCR; the TCRdb copy retains only in-frame clones and omits some. Here the sample spans approximately 80,000 clones, 90% to 95% being singletons. This clonotype was obtained from a human donor in good health. The sequencing sample was made of T cells isolated from PBMCs. V is TRBV6-1 and J is TRBJ1-1, with D perhaps TRBD1 (6 bases). CDR3 nucleotides: TGTGCCAGTCCACCGTTTGGGACATTGAACACTGAAGCTTTCTTT. Translating gives CASPPFGTLNTEAFF.